These 5 T cell receptor beta chains were all obtained from the same sample, sequenced in a study of vaccination and CD4 T cells after COVID-19. Cultured CD4+ T cells had their DNA profiled by the Oncomine TCR Beta short-read assay. TCRdb analysed the PCR reads with MiXCR anew, one entry per CDR3 protein. The table shows approximately 19,000 distinct CDR3 sequences, with about 60% occurring only once. These TCRs' antigens remain unknown. Sample treatment: approximately nine-day PBMC culture with coronavirus spike peptide pools or control peptides (ViraFEST assay). Sequencing was performed on CD4+ T cells from blood, cultured in vitro. These receptors all come from a human donor who had recovered from COVID-19.

This clonotype is judged large (0.1 to 1%). This chain uses TRBV12-3 or TRBV12-4 with TRBJ1-2; 9 bases align to TRBD1. This CDR3 is 14 amino acids long. With 5 bases clipped from V and 1 base from J, the junction kept 2 bases outside the gene matches. The CDR3 loop is CASSPTGGNYGYTF. In DNA, the CDR3 is TGTGCCAGCAGTCCGACAGGGGGTAACTATGGCTACACCTTC.

The gene calls are TRBV30 and TRBJ2-1; D not certain. CDR1 and CDR2 (germline): GTSNPN, SVGIG (reference sequence). The CDR3 consists of 11 residues. The ends were cut back, 0 bases at V and 8 bases at J, with 5 bases in the middle. DNA of the CDR3: TGTGCCTGGAGTGTACTCCATGAGCAGTTCTTC. Protein sequence: CAWSVLHEQFF.

V gene TRBV7-9 combines with J gene TRBJ1-6; tentative D call: TRBD1 (5 bases). V was shortened by 1 base and J by 9 bases, with 13 bases between the two germline ends. The germline V gene has CDR1 SEHNR and CDR2 FQNEAQ (reference sequence). The CDR3 runs 15 residues. CDR3 bases: TGTGCCAGCAGCTTAGGGGACCGGGAGAGTTCACCCCTCCACTTT. This codes for CASSLGDRESSPLHF.

This clonotype occurred a few times. The chain couples TRBV15 to TRBJ1-5; D perhaps matches TRBD1 (5 bases). V lost 6 bases to trimming and J lost 0 bases, with 21 bases between them. The CDR3 consists of 18 residues. CDR1 is LNHNV and CDR2 is YYDKDF in the germline V gene (reference sequence). CDR3 amino acids: CATSIRVRTPASNQPQHF. The CDR3 DNA follows: TGTGCCACCAGTATCAGGGTCAGGACTCCAGCTAGCAATCAGCCCCAGCATTTT.

The chain combines TRBV25-1 with TRBJ2-7, with 7 bases that match TRBD2. V dropped 4 bases and J dropped 3; count of bases not matched to a gene: 6. CDR3 length equals 14 residues. Germline V gene lookup returns CDR1 MGHDK and CDR2 SYGVNS. The chain's CDR3 is CASSVSGAFYEQYF. The CDR3 DNA follows: TGTGCCAGCAGTGTCAGCGGGGCCTTCTACGAGCAGTACTTC.